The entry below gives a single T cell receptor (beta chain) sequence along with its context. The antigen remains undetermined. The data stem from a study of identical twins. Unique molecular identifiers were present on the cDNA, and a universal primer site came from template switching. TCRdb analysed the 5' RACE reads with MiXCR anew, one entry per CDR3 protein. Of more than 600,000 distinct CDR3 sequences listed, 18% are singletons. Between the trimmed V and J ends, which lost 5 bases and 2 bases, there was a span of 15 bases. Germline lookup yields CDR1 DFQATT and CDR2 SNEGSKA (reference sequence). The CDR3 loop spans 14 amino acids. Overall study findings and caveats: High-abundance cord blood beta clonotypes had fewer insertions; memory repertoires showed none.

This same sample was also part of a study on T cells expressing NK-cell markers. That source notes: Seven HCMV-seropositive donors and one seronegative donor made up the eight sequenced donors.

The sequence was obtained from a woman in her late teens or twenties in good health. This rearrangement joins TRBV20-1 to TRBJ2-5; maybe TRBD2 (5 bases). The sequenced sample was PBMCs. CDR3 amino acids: CSAHLSQRQETQYF. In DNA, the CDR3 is TGCAGTGCTCACCTTTCTCAGCGGCAAGAGACCCAGTACTTC.